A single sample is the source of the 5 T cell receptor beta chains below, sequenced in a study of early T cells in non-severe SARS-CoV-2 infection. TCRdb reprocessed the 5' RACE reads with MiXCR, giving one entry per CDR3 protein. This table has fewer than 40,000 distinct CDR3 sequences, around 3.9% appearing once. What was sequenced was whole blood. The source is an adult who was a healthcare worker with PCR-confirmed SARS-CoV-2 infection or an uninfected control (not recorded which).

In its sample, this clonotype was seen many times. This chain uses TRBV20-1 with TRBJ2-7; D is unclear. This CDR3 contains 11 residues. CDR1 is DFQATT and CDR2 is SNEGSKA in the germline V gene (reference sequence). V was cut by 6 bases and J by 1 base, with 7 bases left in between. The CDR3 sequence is CSARASYEQYF. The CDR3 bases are TGCAGTGCACGGGCGTCCTACGAGCAGTACTTC.

CDR3: CASRPSGQIYEQYF. The CDR3, as DNA: TGTGCCAGCAGACCTTCGGGACAGATCTACGAGCAGTACTTC. V and J are TRBV28 and TRBJ2-7; 7 positions agree with TRBD1. The CDR3 has 14 residues. Germline V gene lookup returns CDR1 MDHEN and CDR2 SYDVKM. V lost 6 bases, J lost 3 bases, and 8 bases stayed unmatched. The full variable domain, completed using reference TRBV28 and TRBJ2-7, is DVKVTQSSRYLVKRTGEKVFLECVQDMDHENMFWYRQDPGLGLRLIYFSYDVKMKEKGDIPEGYSVSREKKERFSLILESASTNQTSMYLCASRPSGQIYEQYFGPGTRLTVT.

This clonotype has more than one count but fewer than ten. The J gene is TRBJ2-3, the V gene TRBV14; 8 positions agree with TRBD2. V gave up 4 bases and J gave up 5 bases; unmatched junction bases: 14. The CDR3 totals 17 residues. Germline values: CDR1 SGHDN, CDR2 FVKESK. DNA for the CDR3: TGTGCCAGCAGCCGCCTTGCACCGGGACTAGAAAAAGATACGCAGTATTTT. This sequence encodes CASSRLAPGLEKDTQYF.

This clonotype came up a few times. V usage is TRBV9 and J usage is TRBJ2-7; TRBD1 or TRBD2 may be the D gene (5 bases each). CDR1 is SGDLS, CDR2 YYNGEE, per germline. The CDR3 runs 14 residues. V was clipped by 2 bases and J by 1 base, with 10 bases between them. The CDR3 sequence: CASSVGTVSYEQYF. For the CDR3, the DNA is TGTGCCAGCAGCGTCGGGACGGTGTCCTACGAGCAGTACTTC.

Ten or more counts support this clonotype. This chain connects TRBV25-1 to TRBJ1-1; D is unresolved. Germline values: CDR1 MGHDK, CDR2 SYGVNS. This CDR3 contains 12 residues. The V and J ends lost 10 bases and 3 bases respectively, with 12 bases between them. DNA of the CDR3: TGTGCCACAAAGGTGGCGGACACTGAAGCTTTCTTT. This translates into CATKVADTEAFF.